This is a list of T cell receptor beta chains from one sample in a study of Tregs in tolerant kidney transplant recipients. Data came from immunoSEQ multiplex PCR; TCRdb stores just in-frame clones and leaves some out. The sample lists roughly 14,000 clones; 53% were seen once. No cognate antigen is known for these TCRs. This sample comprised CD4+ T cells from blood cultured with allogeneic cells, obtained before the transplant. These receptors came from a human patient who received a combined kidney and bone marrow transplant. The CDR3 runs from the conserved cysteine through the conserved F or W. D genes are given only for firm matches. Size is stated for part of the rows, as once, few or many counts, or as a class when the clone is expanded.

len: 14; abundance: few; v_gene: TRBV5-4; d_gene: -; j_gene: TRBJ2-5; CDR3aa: CASSQTRQQETQYF; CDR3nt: TGTGCCAGCAGCCAGACTAGACAGCAAGAGACCCAGTACTTC
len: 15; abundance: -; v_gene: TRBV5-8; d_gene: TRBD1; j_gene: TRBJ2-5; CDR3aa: CASSLGTGGEETQYF; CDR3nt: TGTGCCAGCAGCTTGGGGACAGGGGGCGAAGAGACCCAGTACTTC
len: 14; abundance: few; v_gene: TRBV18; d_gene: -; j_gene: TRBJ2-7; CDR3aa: CASSPGHFFYEQYF; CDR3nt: TGTGCCAGCTCACCGGGACACTTTTTCTACGAGCAGTACTTC
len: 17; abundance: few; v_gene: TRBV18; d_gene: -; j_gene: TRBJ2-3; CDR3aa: CASSPLFPTGHTDTQYF; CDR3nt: TGTGCCAGCTCACCGCTGTTCCCTACAGGGCACACAGATACGCAGTATTTT
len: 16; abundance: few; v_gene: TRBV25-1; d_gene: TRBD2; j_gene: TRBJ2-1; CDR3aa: CASSESASGVYNEQFF; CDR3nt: TGTGCCAGCAGTGAATCGGCTAGCGGGGTATACAATGAGCAGTTCTTC
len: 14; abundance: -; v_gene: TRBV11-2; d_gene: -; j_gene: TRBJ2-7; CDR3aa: CASSFNQGFNEQYF; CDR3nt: TGTGCCAGCAGCTTTAACCAGGGGTTCAACGAGCAGTACTTC
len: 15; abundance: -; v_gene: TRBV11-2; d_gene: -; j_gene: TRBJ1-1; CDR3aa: CASSLARRLPREAFF; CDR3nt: TGTGCCAGCAGCTTAGCAAGGCGGTTGCCTCGCGAAGCTTTCTTT
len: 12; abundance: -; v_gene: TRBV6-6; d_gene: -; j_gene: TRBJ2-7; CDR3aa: CASSGLDGEQYF; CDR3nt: TGTGCCAGCAGTGGACTCGACGGCGAGCAGTACTTC
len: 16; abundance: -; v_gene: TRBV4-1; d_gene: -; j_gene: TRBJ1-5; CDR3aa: CASSQEEGAPWAPQHF; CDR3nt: TGCGCCAGCAGCCAAGAAGAGGGCGCTCCCTGGGCTCCCCAGCATTTT
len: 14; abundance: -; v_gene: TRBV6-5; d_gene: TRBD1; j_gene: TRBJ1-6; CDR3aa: CASSRDRENSPLHF; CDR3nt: TGTGCCAGCAGCCGGGACAGGGAAAATTCCCCCCTCCACTTT
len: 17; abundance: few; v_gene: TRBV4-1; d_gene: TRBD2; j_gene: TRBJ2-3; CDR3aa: CASSQDPAGGRSDTQYF; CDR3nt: TGCGCCAGCAGCCAAGATCCGGCGGGGGGCCGGTCAGATACGCAGTATTTT
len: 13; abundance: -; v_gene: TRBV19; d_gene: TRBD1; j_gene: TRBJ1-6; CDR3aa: CASTRGHLSPLHF; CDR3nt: TGTGCCAGTACCAGGGGGCATCTCTCACCCCTCCACTTT
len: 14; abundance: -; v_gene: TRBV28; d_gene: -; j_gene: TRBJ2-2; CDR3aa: CASSRMGFPGELFF; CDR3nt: TGTGCCAGCAGCAGGATGGGTTTTCCCGGGGAGCTGTTTTTT
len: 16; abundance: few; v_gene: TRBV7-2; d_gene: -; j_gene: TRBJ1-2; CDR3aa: CASSLGGQSANYGYTF; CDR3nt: TGTGCCAGCAGCTTAGGCGGACAGAGCGCAAACTATGGCTACACCTTC